These T cell receptor beta chains were read from a single sample in a study of PD-L1 blockade in urothelial cancer. Repertoires were generated with immunoSEQ multiplex PCR, while TCRdb's copy carries only in-frame clones and drops some. The data hold approximately 36,000 clones, with around four fifths observed a single time. This specimen was PBMCs, taken around atezolizumab (anti-PD-L1) treatment. Receptors originate from a man between 35 and 55 years old with urothelial cancer. Each CDR3 is given with its conserved first and last residue. Fields, in order: J gene, V gene, CDR3 protein.

>TRBJ2-5|TRBV19
CASSIGGGLGTQYF
>TRBJ2-1|TRBV9
CASSFGGPGLRNEQFF
>TRBJ1-5|TRBV18
CASSPPGTGGNQPQHF
>TRBJ1-3|TRBV19
CASRMPQGTADGNTIYF
>TRBJ2-5|TRBV7-9
CASRGGEGEETQYF
>TRBJ2-7|TRBV11-2
CASSFTTGGEQYF
>TRBJ2-7|TRBV30
CAWRRGVISYEQYF
>TRBJ2-1|TRBV20-1
CSARGGGGLVF
>TRBJ2-2|TRBV7-3
CASSHRGTGELFF
>TRBJ1-3|TRBV28
CASSTQELSGNTIYF
>TRBJ2-5|TRBV9
CASTPRGGRETQYF
>TRBJ2-2|TRBV27
CAYPDCNTGELFF
>TRBJ2-2|TRBV5-4
CASSSKRVNTGELFF
>TRBJ1-2|TRBV28
CASSWGRRGYTF
>TRBJ1-4|TRBV4-1
CASSRSGGSNEKLFF
>TRBJ1-1|TRBV11-1
CASKHRTGPNTEAFF
>TRBJ1-1|TRBV11-2
CASSLRVGGTEAFF
>TRBJ2-1|TRBV11-3
CASSLGQREQFF
>TRBJ2-1|TRBV2
CASASMEGGASYNEQFF
>TRBJ1-5|TRBV5-5
CASSSATGDQPQHF
>TRBJ2-5|TRBV18
CASSRGTGPRETQYF
>TRBJ2-2|TRBV6-6
CASRREGTGELFF